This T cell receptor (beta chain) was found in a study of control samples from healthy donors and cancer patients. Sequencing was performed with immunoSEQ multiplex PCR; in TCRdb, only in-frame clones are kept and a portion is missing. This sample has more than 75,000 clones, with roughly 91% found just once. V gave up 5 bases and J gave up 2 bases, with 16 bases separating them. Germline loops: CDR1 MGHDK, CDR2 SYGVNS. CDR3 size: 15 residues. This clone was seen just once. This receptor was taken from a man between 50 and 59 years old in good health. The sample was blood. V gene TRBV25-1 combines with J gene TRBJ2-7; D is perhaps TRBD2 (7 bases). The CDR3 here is CASSHTGRGTYEQYF. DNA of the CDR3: TGTGCCAGCAGTCATACAGGGAGGGGGACCTACGAGCAGTACTTC.